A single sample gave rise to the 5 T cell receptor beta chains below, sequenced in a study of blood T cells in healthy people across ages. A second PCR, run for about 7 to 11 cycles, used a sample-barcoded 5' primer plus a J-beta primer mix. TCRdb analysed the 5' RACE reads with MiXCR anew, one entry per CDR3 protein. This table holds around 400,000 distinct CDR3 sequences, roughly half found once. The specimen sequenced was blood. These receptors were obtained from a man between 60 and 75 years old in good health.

The CDR3 DNA follows: TGTGCCAGCAGCTTAGGAGTCGGGGGGGGCGCCTACGAGCAGTACTTC. This gives the protein CASSLGVGGGAYEQYF. V usage is TRBV7-6 and J usage is TRBJ2-7; 8 bases line up with TRBD2. This CDR3 is built from 16 residues. Per the germline V gene, CDR1 is SGHVS and CDR2 is FNYEAQ. V trimming: 1 base; J trimming: 2 bases; junction bases outside the gene matches: 7.

CDR3 sequence: CASSPPTGEDTQYF. The CDR3 DNA follows: TGTGCCAGCTCACCACCAACAGGGGAAGATACGCAGTATTTT. The chain has TRBV18 and TRBJ2-3; 7 nucleotides agree with TRBD1. Germline trimming cut 0 bases from V and 5 bases from J; bases unmatched to any gene: 2. CDR1 is KGHSH and CDR2 is LQKENI in the germline V gene. The CDR3 has 14 amino acids.

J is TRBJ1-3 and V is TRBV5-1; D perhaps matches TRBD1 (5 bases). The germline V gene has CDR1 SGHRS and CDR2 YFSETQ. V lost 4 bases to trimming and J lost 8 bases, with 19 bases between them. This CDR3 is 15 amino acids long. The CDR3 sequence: CASSGTGRTEDTIYF. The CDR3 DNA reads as TGCGCCAGCAGCGGGACTGGCCGCACGGAAGACACCATATATTTT.

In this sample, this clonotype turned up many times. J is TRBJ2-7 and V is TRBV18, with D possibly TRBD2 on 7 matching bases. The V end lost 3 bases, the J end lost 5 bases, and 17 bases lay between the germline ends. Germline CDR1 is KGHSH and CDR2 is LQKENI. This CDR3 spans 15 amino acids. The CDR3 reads CASSPSLGGQDEQYF. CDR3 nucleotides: TGTGCCAGCTCACCCTCACTGGGGGGGCAGGACGAGCAGTACTTC. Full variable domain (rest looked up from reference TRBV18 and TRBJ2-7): NAGVMQNPRHLVRRRGQEARLRCSPMKGHSHVYWYRQLPEEGLKFMVYLQKENIIDESGMPKERFSAEFPKEGPSILRIQQVVRGDSAAYFCASSPSLGGQDEQYFGPGTRLTVT.

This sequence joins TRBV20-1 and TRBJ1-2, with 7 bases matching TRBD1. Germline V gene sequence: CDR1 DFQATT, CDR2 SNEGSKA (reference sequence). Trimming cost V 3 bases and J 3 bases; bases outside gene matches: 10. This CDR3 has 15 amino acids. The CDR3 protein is CSAREPGTAHYGYTF. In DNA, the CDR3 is TGCAGTGCTAGGGAGCCCGGGACAGCCCACTATGGCTACACCTTC.